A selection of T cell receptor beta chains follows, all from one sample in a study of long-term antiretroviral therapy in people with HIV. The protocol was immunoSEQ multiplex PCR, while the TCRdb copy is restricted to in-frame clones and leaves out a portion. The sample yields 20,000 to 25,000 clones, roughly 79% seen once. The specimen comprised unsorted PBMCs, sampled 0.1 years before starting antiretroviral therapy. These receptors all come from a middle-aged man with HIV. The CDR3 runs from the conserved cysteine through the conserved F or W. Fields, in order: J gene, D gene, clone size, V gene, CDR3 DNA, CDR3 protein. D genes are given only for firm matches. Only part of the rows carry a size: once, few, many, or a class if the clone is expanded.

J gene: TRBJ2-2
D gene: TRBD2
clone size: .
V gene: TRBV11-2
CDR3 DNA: TGTGCCAGCAGCTTAGGACTAGCGGGGAACACCGGGGAGCTGTTTTTT
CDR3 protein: CASSLGLAGNTGELFF

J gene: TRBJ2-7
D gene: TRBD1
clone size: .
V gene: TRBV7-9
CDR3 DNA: TGTGCCAGCAGCACCAGGGACAGTCCCTACGAGCAGTACTTC
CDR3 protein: CASSTRDSPYEQYF

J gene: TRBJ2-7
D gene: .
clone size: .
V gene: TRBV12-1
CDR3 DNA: TGTGCCAGCAGCTTTGGTGGACCGGGGAAAGGCGAGCAGTACTTC
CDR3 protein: CASSFGGPGKGEQYF

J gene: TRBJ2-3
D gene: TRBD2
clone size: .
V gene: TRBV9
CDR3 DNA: TGTGCCAGCAGCGTAGCTGGCACTAGCGGGAGAGGAGATACGCAGTATTTT
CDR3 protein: CASSVAGTSGRGDTQYF

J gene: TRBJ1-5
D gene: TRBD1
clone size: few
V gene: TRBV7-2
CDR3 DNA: TGTGCCAGCAGCTCGCGGACAGGGCGCGATCAGCCCCAGCATTTT
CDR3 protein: CASSSRTGRDQPQHF

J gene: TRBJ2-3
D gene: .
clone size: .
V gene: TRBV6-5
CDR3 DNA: TGTGCCAGCAGCTCGACTAGAACCGATACGCAGTATTTT
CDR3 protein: CASSSTRTDTQYF

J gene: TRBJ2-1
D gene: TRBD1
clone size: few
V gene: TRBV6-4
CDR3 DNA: TGTGCCAGCAGCCCGGGACAGGAATTCGATGAGCAGTTCTTC
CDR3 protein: CASSPGQEFDEQFF

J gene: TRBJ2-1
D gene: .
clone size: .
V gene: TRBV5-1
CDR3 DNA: TGCGCCAGCAGCTTGAACCAAGAGCAGTTCTTC
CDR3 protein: CASSLNQEQFF

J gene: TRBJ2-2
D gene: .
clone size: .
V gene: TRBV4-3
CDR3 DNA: TGCGCCAGCAGCCACCCCCCGGGTTCACGACCGAACACCGGGGAGCTGTTTTTT
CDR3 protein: CASSHPPGSRPNTGELFF

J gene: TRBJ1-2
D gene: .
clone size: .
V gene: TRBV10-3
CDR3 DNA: TGTGCCCTAGGGACGGTTAACTATGGCTACACCTTC
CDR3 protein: CALGTVNYGYTF

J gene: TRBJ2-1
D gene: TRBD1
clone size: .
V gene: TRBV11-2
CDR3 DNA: TGTGCCAGCAGCTTCTCGTCAGGGGGTATGAATGAGCAGTTCTTC
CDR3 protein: CASSFSSGGMNEQFF

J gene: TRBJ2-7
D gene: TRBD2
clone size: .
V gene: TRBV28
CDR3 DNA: TGTGCCAGCAGTTCCACCGCTGTGGGGTGGAGCGGGAGGTCCTACGAGCAGTACTTC
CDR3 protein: CASSSTAVGWSGRSYEQYF

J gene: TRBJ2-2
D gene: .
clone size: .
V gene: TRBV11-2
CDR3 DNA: TGTGCCAGCAGCTTAGCCGGGGAGCTGTTTTTT
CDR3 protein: CASSLAGELFF

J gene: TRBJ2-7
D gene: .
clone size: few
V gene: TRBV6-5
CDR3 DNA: TGTGCCAGCAGTTACAGGGAGGCAGGCTACGAGCAGTACTTC
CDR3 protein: CASSYREAGYEQYF

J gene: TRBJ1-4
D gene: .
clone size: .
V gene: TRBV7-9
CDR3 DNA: TGTGCCAGCAGCCAAGCGAGGGGGAGAGAAAAACTGTTTTTT
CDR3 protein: CASSQARGREKLFF

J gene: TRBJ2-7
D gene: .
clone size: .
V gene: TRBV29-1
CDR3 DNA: TGCAGCGTTGAAGATCCACACGGCGGGACGATGAACGAGCAGTACTTC
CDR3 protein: CSVEDPHGGTMNEQYF

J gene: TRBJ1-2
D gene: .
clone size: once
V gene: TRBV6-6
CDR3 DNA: TGTGCCAGCAGTCCCGGGGTTAACTATGGCTACACCTTC
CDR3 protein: CASSPGVNYGYTF

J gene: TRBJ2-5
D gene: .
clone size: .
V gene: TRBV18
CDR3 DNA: TGTGCCAGCTCACCACGCCAGACGGGACCTCAAGAGACCCAGTACTTC
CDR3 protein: CASSPRQTGPQETQYF

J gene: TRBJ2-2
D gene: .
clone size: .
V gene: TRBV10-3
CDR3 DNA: TGTGCCATCAGTGAGTCGATTATATCGAACCCAACGAACACCGGGGAGCTGTTTTTT
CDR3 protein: CAISESIISNPTNTGELFF

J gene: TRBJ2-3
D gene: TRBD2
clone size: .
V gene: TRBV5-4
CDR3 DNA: TGTGCCAGCACCCTTAGCGGGGGACGCACAGATACGCAGTATTTT
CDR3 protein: CASTLSGGRTDTQYF

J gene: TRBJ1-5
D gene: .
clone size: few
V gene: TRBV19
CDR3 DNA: TGTGCCAGTAGTCTACGGGACAGCAATCAGCCCCAGCATTTT
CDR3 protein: CASSLRDSNQPQHF

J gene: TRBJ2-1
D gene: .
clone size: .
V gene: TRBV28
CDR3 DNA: TGTGCCAGCAGTTTATTCCTAGCTGAGCAGTTCTTC
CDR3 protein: CASSLFLAEQFF

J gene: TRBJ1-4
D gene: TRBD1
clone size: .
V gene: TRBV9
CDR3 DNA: TGTGCCAGCAGCGTCTCCGGGACAGGGGGTGAAAAACTGTTTTTT
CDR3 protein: CASSVSGTGGEKLFF

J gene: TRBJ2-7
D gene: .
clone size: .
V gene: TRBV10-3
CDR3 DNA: TGTGCCATCACCCGGGAACAAAACGAGCAGTACTTC
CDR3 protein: CAITREQNEQYF

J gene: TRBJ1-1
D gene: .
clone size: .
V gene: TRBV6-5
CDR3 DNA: TGTGCCAGCAGTTACGGTGTAGAGAGGAACACTGAAGCTTTCTTT
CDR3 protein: CASSYGVERNTEAFF

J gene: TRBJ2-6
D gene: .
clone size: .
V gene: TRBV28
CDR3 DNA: TGTGCCAGCAGTCTACTACTTGGGGCCAACGTCCTGACTTTC
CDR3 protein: CASSLLLGANVLTF

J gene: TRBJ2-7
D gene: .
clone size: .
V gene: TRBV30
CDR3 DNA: TGTGCCTGGAGTGTACGTGAATCCCCCGGCGAGCAGTACTTC
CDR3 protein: CAWSVRESPGEQYF

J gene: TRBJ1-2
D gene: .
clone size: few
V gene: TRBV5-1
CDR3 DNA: TGCGCCAGCAGCTTGGGCCAGCCCTATGGCTACACCTTC
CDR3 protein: CASSLGQPYGYTF